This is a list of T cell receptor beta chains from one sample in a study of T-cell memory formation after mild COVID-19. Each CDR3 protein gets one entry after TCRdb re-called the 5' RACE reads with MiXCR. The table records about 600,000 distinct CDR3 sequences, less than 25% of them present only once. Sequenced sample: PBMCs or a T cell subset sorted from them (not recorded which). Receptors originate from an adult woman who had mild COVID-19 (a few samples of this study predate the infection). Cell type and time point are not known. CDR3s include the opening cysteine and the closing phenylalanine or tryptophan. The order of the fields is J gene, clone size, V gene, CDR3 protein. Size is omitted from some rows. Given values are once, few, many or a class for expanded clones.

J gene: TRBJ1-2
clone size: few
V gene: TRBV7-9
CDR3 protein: CASRQGVGGQNYGYTF

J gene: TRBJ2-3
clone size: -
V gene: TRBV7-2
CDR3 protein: CASSLVAHTDTQYF

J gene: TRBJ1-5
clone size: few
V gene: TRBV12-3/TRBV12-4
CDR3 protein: CASSTGGYSNQPQHF

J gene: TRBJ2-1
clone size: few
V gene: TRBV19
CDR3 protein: CASNPGTGDYNEQFF

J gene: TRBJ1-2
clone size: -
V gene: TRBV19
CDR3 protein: CASSIATVSVYGYTF

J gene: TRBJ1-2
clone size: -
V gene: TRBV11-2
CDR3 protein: CASSLFSGDYGYTF

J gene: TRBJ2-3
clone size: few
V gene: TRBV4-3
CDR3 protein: CASSQDIRDSTDTQYF

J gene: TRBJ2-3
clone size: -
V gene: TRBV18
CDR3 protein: CASSPGLAGFGGTDTQYF

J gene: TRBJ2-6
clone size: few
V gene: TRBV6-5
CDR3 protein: CASSYLPGSGANVLTF

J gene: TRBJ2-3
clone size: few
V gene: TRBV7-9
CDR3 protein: CASSLALGLDTQYF

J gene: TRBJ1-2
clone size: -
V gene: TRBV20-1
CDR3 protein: CTRDSNYGYTF

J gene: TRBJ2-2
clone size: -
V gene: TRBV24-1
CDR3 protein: CATSLAGVGELFF

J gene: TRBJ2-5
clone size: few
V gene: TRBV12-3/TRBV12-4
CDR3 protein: CASSVSPILAGEETQYF

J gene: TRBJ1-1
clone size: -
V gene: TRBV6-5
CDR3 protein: CASGQGVGTEAFF

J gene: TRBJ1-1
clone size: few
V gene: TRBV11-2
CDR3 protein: CASSGTGNEAFF

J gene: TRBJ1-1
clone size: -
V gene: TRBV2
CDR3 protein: CASTGEMNTEAFF

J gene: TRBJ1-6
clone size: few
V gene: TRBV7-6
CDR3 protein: CASSSYRDSRNSPLHF

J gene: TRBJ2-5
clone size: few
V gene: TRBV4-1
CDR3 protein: CASMGQDFQETQYF

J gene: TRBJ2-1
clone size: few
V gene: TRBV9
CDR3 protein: CASSAPTGTSLAGEQFF

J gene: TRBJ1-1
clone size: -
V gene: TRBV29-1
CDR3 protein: CSASRGFFSEAFF

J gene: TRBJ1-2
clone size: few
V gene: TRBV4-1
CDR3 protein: CASSQSGGVGYTF

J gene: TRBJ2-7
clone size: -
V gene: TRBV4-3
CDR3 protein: CASSQALAGALGEQYF

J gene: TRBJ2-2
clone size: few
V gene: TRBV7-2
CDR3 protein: CASSRVPGLAGGAGELFF

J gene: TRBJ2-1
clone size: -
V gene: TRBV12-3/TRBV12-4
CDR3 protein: CASGPGTSGERAYNEQFF

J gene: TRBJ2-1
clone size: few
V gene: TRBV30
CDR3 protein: CAWSRIDRDLDEQFF

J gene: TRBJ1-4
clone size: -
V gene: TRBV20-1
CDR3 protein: CSARSPGGTNEKLFF

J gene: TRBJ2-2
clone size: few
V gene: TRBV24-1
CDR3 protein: CATSEVGDGELFF

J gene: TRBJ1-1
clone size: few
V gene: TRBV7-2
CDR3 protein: CASHRDRRNTEAFF

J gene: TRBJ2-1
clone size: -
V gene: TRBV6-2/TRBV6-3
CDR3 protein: CASRGTGGSNEQFF

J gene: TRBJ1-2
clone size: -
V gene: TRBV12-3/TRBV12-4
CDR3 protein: CASSQFLTNYGYTF

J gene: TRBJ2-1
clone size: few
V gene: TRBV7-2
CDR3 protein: CASRPPGLAGHEQFF

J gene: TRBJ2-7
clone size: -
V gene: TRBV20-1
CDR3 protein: CSARRTGTTYEQYF

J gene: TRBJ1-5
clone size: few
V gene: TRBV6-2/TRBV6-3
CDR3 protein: CASSKQGPSNQPQHF

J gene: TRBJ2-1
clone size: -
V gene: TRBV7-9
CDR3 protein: CASSLEQHSYNEQFF

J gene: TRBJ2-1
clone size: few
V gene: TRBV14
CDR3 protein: CASSQDPIGLAGGPWNMYEQFF

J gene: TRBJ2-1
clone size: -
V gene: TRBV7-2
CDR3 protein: CASSPQGLRNEQFF

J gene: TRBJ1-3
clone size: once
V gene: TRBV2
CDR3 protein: CASSASDFSGNTIYF

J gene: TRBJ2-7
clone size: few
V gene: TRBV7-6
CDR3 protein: CASSITRSGYEQYF

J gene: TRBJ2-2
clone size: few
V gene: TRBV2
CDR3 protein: CASSVPSGRAYTGELFF

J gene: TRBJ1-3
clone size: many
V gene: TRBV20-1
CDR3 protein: CSARSAGNTIYF

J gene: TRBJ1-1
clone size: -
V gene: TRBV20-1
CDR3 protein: CSARAGVDMNTEAFF

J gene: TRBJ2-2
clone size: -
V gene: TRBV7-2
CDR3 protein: CASSKYAQGTGELFF

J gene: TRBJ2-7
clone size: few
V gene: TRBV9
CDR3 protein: CASSVGVRSGGSDEQYF

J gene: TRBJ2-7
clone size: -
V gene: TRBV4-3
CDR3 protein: CASSQGTSGRYEQYF

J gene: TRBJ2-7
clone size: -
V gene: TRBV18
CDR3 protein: CASSPRGQGSGTLKYYEQYF

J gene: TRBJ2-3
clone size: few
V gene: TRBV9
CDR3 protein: CASSQGVTDTQYF

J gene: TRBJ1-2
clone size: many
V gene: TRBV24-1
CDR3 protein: CATSVGGHGYTF

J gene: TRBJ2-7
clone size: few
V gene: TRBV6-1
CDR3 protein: CASRLAYEQYF

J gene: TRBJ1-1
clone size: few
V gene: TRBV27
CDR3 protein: CASSLGVSSEAFF

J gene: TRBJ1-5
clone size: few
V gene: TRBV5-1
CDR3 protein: CASSPNRGRINQPQHF

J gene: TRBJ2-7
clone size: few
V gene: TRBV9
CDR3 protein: CASSVGNRVYEQYF

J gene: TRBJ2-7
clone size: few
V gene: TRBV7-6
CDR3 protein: CASSLAPTAEQYF

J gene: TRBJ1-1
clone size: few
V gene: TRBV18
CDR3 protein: CASSPRQIQAFF

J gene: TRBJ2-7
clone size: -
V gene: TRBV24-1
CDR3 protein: CATSDSTSPKDYEQYF

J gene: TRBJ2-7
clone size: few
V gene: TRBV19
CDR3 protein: CASSSPGQGRGEQYF